A selection of T cell receptor beta chains follows, all from one sample in a study of CD4 T cell repertoires in COVID-19. Measured with immunoSEQ multiplex PCR; TCRdb has only the in-frame clones, and not every one. The sample has about 75,000 clones; 83% are singletons. The sample was CD4+ T cells from peripheral blood, taken after recovery from COVID-19. Source of these receptors: a human donor who had COVID-19. The conserved cysteine and the conserved F or W are not part of the CDR3 here. Rows may omit the clone size; those that give it use once, few, many or a size class.

>TRBJ2-3|TRBV28|.
ASSLLDRGTDTQY
>TRBJ2-3|TRBV7-2|.
ASSPGLAGLTDTQY
>TRBJ2-7|TRBV28|.
ASRRAGTFIYEQY
>TRBJ2-3|TRBV29-1|.
SAVPGLADTQY
>TRBJ1-2|TRBV5-1|.
ASRFGPDSPYGYT
>TRBJ1-3|TRBV28|.
ASLEGQGLLRNTIY
>TRBJ1-2|TRBV18|.
ASSPLTGGSNYGYT
>TRBJ2-5|TRBV12-5|.
ASGLYSGETQY
>TRBJ1-5|TRBV19|.
ASSLEGGNQPQH
>TRBJ1-3|TRBV28|.
ASTFSGNTIY
>TRBJ2-7|TRBV14|.
ASSHAAGTGLYEQY
>TRBJ2-1|TRBV5-1|.
ASSLTGASYNEQF
>TRBJ2-7|TRBV6-5|.
ASSGSYEQY
>TRBJ1-5|TRBV5-6|.
ASSLDRGAGQPQH
>TRBJ1-2|TRBV5-6|.
ASSFEGVSFGYT
>TRBJ2-5|TRBV11-2|.
ASAWDNGLQTQY
>TRBJ2-1|TRBV6-4|.
ASRILRGGRSYNEQF
>TRBJ1-1|TRBV2|few
ASSRETGENTEAF
>TRBJ2-2|TRBV7-2|.
ASTFSLGAYGELF
>TRBJ1-1|TRBV7-3|.
ASSPEGGNTEAF
>TRBJ1-1|TRBV30|.
AWSADPTGTEAF
>TRBJ1-2|TRBV7-2|.
ASSYPGQVASYT
>TRBJ2-5|TRBV24-1|once
ATSDFPSWY
>TRBJ1-2|TRBV20-1|.
SASAGQGSSYGYT
>TRBJ2-1|TRBV18|few
ASSPPTGEQF
>TRBJ2-6|TRBV18|.
ASSPPTGAGANVLT
>TRBJ1-2|TRBV3-1/TRBV3-2|.
ASSQPTLTGPGYT
>TRBJ2-3|TRBV7-2|.
ASSLVMGGTDTQY
>TRBJ2-5|TRBV5-1|.
ASSLGQAEETQY
>TRBJ2-1|TRBV5-1|.
ASSTAAGVSYNEQF
>TRBJ2-1|TRBV5-1|.
ASSLESSYNEQF